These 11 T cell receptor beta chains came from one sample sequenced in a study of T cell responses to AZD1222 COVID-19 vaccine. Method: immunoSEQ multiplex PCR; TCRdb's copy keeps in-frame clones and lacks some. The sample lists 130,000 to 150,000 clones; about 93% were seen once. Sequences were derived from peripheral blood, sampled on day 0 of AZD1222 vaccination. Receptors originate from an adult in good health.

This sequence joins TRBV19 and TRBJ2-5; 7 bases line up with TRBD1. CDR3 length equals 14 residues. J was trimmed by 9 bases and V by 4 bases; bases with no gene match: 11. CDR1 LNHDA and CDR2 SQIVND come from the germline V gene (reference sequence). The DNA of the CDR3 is TGTGCCAGTAGTAACGGGACAGCTTGGAAGCCCCAGTACTTC. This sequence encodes CASSNGTAWKPQYF.

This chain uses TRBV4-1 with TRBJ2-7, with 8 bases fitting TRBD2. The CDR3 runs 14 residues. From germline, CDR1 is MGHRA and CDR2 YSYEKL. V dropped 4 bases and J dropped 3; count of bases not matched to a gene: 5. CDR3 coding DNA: TGCGCCAGCAGCCCTACGGGGGGGGTCTACGAGCAGTACTTC. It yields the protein CASSPTGGVYEQYF.

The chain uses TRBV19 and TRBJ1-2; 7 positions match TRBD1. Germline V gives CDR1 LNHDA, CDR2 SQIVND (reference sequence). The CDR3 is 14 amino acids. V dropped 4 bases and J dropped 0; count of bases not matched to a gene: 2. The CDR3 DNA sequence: TGTGCCAGTAGTAGACAGGGCACTAACTATGGCTACACCTTC. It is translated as CASSRQGTNYGYTF.

This CDR3 is CAISESSAGIQNEQFF. CDR3 nucleotides: TGTGCCATCAGTGAGTCCAGTGCAGGGATTCAGAATGAGCAGTTCTTC. This chain connects TRBV10-3 to TRBJ2-1, with D maybe TRBD1 (5 bases). The length of the CDR3 is 16 residues. V lost 0 bases and J lost 7, with 16 bases in between. From germline, CDR1 is ENHRY and CDR2 SYGVKD.

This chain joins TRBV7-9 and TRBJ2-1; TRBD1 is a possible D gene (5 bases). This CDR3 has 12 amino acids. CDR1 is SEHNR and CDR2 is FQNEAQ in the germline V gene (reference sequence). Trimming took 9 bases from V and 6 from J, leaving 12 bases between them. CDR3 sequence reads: CASATASNEQFF. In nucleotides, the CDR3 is TGTGCCAGTGCGACAGCGAGCAATGAGCAGTTCTTC.

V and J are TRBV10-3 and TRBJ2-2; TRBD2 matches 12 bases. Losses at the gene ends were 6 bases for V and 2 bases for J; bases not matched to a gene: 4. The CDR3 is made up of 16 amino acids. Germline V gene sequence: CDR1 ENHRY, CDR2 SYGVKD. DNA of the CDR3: TGTGCCATCAGGACTAGCGGGGGCCCCAACACCGGGGAGCTGTTTTTT. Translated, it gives CAIRTSGGPNTGELFF.

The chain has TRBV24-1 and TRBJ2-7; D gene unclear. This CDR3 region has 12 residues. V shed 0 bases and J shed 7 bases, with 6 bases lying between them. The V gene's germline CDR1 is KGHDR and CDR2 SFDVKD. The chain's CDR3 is CATSDLAGEQYF. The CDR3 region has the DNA TGTGCCACCAGTGATTTGGCCGGGGAGCAGTACTTC.

The CDR3 spells CASTQTGYNEQFF. CDR3 nucleotide sequence: TGTGCCAGCACCCAGACAGGCTACAATGAGCAGTTCTTC. The chain joins TRBV11-3 to TRBJ2-1, with D possibly matching TRBD1 (6 bases). Trimming pared 7 bases from V and 3 bases from J, leaving 10 bases between. Germline loops: CDR1 SGHNT, CDR2 YENEEA. CDR3 length: 13 residues.

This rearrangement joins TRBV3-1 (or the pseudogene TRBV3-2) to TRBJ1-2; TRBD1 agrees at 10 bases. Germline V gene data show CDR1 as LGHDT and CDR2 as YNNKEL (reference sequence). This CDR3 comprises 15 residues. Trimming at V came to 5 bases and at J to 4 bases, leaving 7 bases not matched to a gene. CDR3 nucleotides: TGTGCCAGCAGCTCACGACAGGGGGCCTCCTATGGCTACACCTTC. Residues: CASSSRQGASYGYTF.

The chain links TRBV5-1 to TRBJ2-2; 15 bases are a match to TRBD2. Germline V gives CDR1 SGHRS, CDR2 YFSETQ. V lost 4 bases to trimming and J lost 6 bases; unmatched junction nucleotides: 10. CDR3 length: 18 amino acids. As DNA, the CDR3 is TGCGCCAGCAGCACCGGACTAGCGGGGGGGCCTGTTCCCGGGGAGCTGTTTTTT. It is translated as CASSTGLAGGPVPGELFF.

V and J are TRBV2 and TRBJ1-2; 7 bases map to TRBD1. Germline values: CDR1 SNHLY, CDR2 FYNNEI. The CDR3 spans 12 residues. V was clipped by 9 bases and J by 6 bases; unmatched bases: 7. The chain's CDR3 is CARRDRAHGYTF. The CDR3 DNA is TGTGCCAGACGCGACAGGGCTCATGGCTACACCTTC.